The 24 T cell receptor beta chains given below trace back to one sample, sequenced in a study of human T cells and chemical hapten exposure (dated by TCRdb to 2020 to 2022). The sample's time point label, decoded: patch test 3, about 24 weeks after DPC sensitization. The sample's treatment or condition label, decoded: therapeutic diphenylcyclopropenone sensitization with weekly scalp DPC. The protocol used for the library was RACE. TCRdb lists the instrument as NextSeq 500. In-frame beta chains were kept once TCRdb had trimmed the public reads at Q25 with fastp and called clones with MiXCR. Rows are combined by CDR3 protein, so each entry shows the most common genes and DNA. Within this sample are roughly 100,000 distinct CDR3 sequences, with around 35% of them counted one time only. The ten most abundant clones make up about 2.7% of the sample. Material: whole blood, obtained in connection with sensitization to the hapten diphenylcyclopropenone (DPC). Source of these receptors: a middle-aged man with alopecia areata. Some clones in this sample may be carry-over from other donors' samples.

This clonotype was counted ten times or more. The chain carries TRBV7-9 and TRBJ2-3, with 11 positions matching TRBD2. J lost 1 base, V lost 11 bases, and 11 bases had no gene match. The CDR3 consists of 16 residues. CDR1 and CDR2 (germline): SEHNR, FQNEAQ (reference sequence). CDR3 DNA sequence: TGTGCCGGGGGGACTAGCGGAGTCTACCGCACAGATACGCAGTATTTT. This encodes CAGGTSGVYRTDTQYF.

The chain has TRBV6-2 or TRBV6-3 and TRBJ1-1; 9 positions agree with TRBD1. Germline assignment: CDR1 MNHEY and CDR2 SVGEGT. V gave up 6 bases and J gave up 10 bases; unmatched junction bases: 6. The CDR3 extends over 12 amino acids. The CDR3 loop is CASRSMGQGAFF. The CDR3 nucleotides are TGTGCCAGCAGGAGCATGGGACAGGGAGCTTTCTTT.

CDR3 sequence: CASSSRGRPDTQYF. As DNA, the CDR3 is TGTGCCAGCAGTTCTCGCGGGAGACCAGATACGCAGTATTTT. V and J are TRBV27 and TRBJ2-3, with 7 bases fitting TRBD2. The junction had 5 bases not matched to a gene; V was cut back by 4 bases and J by 4 bases. The CDR3 is 14 amino acids. Germline V gene lookup returns CDR1 MNHEY and CDR2 SMNVEV (reference sequence).

This clonotype was seen a few times. The chain joins TRBV28 to TRBJ2-7; a possible D gene is TRBD2 (5 bases). V was trimmed by 2 bases and J by 5 bases, leaving 16 bases between them. The CDR3 length is 15 residues. CDR1 and CDR2 (germline): MDHEN, SYDVKM. CDR3 DNA: TGTGCCAGCAGTTTAGGGCCAGCGGTCCCACACGAGCAGTACTTC. It encodes CASSLGPAVPHEQYF.

The genes are TRBV9 and TRBJ2-5; possible D gene TRBD2, 6 bases. The CDR3 extends over 17 amino acids. Between the trimmed V and J ends, which lost 0 bases and 2 bases, there was a span of 17 bases. CDR1 and CDR2 from the germline V gene are SGDLS and YYNGEE. The CDR3 DNA reads as TGTGCCAGCAGCGTAGCCCATAGCGGAGGGGAGCAAGAGACCCAGTACTTC. Its translation is CASSVAHSGGEQETQYF.

This sequence joins TRBV28 and TRBJ2-3; 12 bases agree with TRBD2. This CDR3 has 18 amino acids. The junction had 10 bases not matched to a gene; V was cut back by 4 bases and J by 2 bases. Germline V gene sequence: CDR1 MDHEN, CDR2 SYDVKM. CDR3 in DNA: TGTGCCAGCAGTTCCCTATCAGGACTAGCGGGGATCACAGATACGCAGTATTTT. Protein product: CASSSLSGLAGITDTQYF.

The CDR3 is CASSDPLRLAGSHWDTQYF. The CDR3 DNA is TGCGCCAGCAGCGATCCACTACGACTAGCGGGATCGCACTGGGATACGCAGTATTTT. The J gene is TRBJ2-3, the V gene TRBV5-1; the match to TRBD2 covers 11 bases. The germline CDR1 and CDR2 sequences are SGHRS and YFSETQ. The trim removed 4 bases at V and 6 bases at J, leaving 19 bases unmatched. This CDR3 comprises 19 residues. Full variable domain (missing parts from reference TRBV5-1 and TRBJ2-3): KAGVTQTPRYLIKTRGQQVTLSCSPISGHRSVSWYQQTPGQGLQFLFEYFSETQRNKGNFPGRFSGRQFSNSRSEMNVSTLELGDSALYLCASSDPLRLAGSHWDTQYFGPGTRLTVL.

The chain has TRBV28 and TRBJ1-1; 9 bases line up with TRBD1. Unmatched junction bases numbered 10, after V lost 5 bases and J lost 6 bases. The CDR3 spans 15 residues. Germline loops: CDR1 MDHEN, CDR2 SYDVKM. This CDR3 reads CASSPPGQGSAEAFF. The DNA for the CDR3 is TGTGCCAGCAGTCCCCCGGGACAGGGATCAGCTGAAGCTTTCTTT.

The chain links TRBV12-5 to TRBJ2-1, with TRBD2 identical over 11 bases. J gave up 2 bases and V 8 bases, and 2 bases lay outside the gene matches. CDR3 length: 14 amino acids. CDR1 and CDR2 (germline): LGHNT, FRNRAP. The CDR3 nucleotides are TGTGCTAGTCTAGCGGGAGGTGCCTACAATGAGCAGTTCTTC. Protein sequence: CASLAGGAYNEQFF.

In this sample, this clonotype turned up many times. V gene TRBV27 combines with J gene TRBJ1-4; no firm D call. Germline CDR1 and CDR2: MNHEY and SMNVEV (reference sequence). There are 19 residues in the CDR3. Trimming took 5 bases from V and 0 from J, leaving 22 bases between them. The CDR3 protein is CASSDTTDPALATNEKLFF. CDR3 bases: TGTGCCAGCAGTGACACCACCGATCCGGCGCTTGCAACTAATGAAAAACTGTTTTTT.

This chain uses TRBV2 with TRBJ1-5; the D gene is possibly TRBD1 (5 bases). CDR3 length: 17 residues. The V end was cut by 6 bases, the J end by 1 base, with 19 bases between. Germline V gives CDR1 SNHLY, CDR2 FYNNEI. CDR3 region: CASRNSQGGLSNQPQHF. The CDR3, as DNA: TGTGCCAGCAGAAACTCCCAGGGTGGGCTAAGCAATCAGCCCCAGCATTTT.

The gene calls are TRBV7-9 and TRBJ2-7; D remains unclear. Germline V lookup: CDR1 SEHNR, CDR2 FQNEAQ (reference sequence). The CDR3 consists of 12 residues. V lost 2 bases and J lost 6, with 8 bases in between. The CDR3 DNA sequence: TGTGCCAGCAGCTTAATTGAGGCCGAGCAGTACGTC. This sequence encodes CASSLIEAEQYV.

The rearrangement links TRBV27 to TRBJ1-1; 7 nucleotides line up with TRBD1. The ends lost 2 bases at V and 4 bases at J; junction bases unmatched: 4. The CDR3 is 14 residues long. Germline lookup yields CDR1 MNHEY and CDR2 SMNVEV (reference sequence). In DNA form, the CDR3 reads TGTGCCAGCAGTTTACGAGGGGGCGTCACTGAAGCTTTCTTT. Its translation is CASSLRGGVTEAFF.

This clonotype has just a few counts. The V and J genes are TRBV10-3 and TRBJ1-2, with TRBD1 matching 9 bases. Germline V gene lookup returns CDR1 ENHRY and CDR2 SYGVKD. V lost 8 bases, J lost 5 bases, and 6 bases stayed unmatched. CDR3 length equals 13 residues. In DNA form, the CDR3 reads TGTGCCATCCAACAGGGGGCCCCTTATGGCTACACCTTC. It codes for CAIQQGAPYGYTF.

The sample holds a few counts of this clonotype. The rearrangement uses TRBV20-1 and TRBJ1-5; 7 bases agree with TRBD1. Trimming at V came to 1 base and at J to 2 bases, leaving 11 bases not matched to a gene. This CDR3 comprises 17 residues. Germline V gives CDR1 DFQATT, CDR2 SNEGSKA (reference sequence). The CDR3: CSARGQGKGAGNQPQHF. CDR3 DNA sequence: TGCAGTGCTAGAGGTCAGGGGAAGGGGGCCGGCAATCAGCCCCAGCATTTT.

This clonotype was counted a few times. The chain combines TRBV24-1 with TRBJ1-1, with a weak D call TRBD1 (5 bases). This CDR3 comprises 13 residues. CDR1 and CDR2 from the germline V gene are KGHDR and SFDVKD. V was shortened by 10 bases and J by 2 bases, with 13 bases between the two germline ends. CDR3 coding DNA: TGTGCCACTACCTCCGGGGGTAACACTGAAGCTTTCTTT. Amino acids: CATTSGGNTEAFF.

The chain carries TRBV7-7 and TRBJ2-7, with D perhaps matching TRBD1 (6 bases). The CDR3 extends over 15 amino acids. The V gene's germline CDR1 is SSHAT and CDR2 FNYEAQ (reference sequence). The CDR3 sequence: CASTKGGRPNYEQYV. The DNA of the CDR3 is TGTGCTAGCACCAAAGGGGGTCGGCCTAACTACGAGCAGTACGTC.

This clonotype showed up just a few times. This chain uses TRBV12-3 or TRBV12-4 with TRBJ2-7; D is uncertain. The CDR3 is 15 residues long. V lost 8 bases and J lost 2, with 19 bases in between. CDR3 DNA sequence: TGTGCCAGCGGGTTTCCAGACCCCGGTACCTACGAGCAGTACTTC. Translating gives CASGFPDPGTYEQYF.

Written as DNA, the CDR3 is TGTGCCAGCAGCCAAGGGTCGCACCTCACAGATACGCAGTATTTT. Encoded protein: CASSQGSHLTDTQYF. The chain carries TRBV3-1 and TRBJ2-3; D remains unclear. This CDR3 spans 15 amino acids. V dropped 1 base and J dropped 2 bases, with 10 bases sitting between them. Per germline, CDR1 LGHDT and CDR2 YNNKEL (reference sequence).

The sample holds a few counts of this clonotype. The gene calls are TRBV20-1 and TRBJ2-3; 8 bases match TRBD1. Germline CDR1 DFQATT, CDR2 SNEGSKA (reference sequence). The V and J ends lost 6 bases and 2 bases, in that order; junction bases with no gene match: 4. The CDR3 contains 13 residues. CDR3 coding DNA: TGCAGTGCCGGACAGGGAAACACAGATACGCAGTATTTT. Translation gives CSAGQGNTDTQYF.

The V call is TRBV5-5, the J call TRBJ2-1, with D unclear. From germline, CDR1 is SGHKS and CDR2 YYEKEE (reference sequence). The length of the CDR3 is 15 residues. V lost 0 bases, J lost 0 bases, and 7 bases lay in between. The CDR3 region has the DNA TGTGCCAGCAGCTTGGGCCCGAGCTCCTACAATGAGCAGTTCTTC. Translated: CASSLGPSSYNEQFF.

This clonotype was counted between two and nine times. The V gene is TRBV24-1, the J gene TRBJ1-5; D call uncertain. The germline V and J ends were trimmed by 3 bases and 5 bases, with 4 bases remaining between them. The CDR3 extends over 12 amino acids. Looked up from germline, CDR1 is KGHDR and CDR2 is SFDVKD. In DNA form, the CDR3 reads TGTGCCACCAGTGATCCCGATCAGCCCCAGCATTTT. It specifies CATSDPDQPQHF.

The chain couples TRBV12-3 or TRBV12-4 to TRBJ1-2; 7 bases match TRBD1. The CDR3 is made up of 12 amino acids. J was trimmed by 8 bases and V by 5 bases; bases with no gene match: 5. The DNA of the CDR3 is TGTGCCAGCAGTATAGGGGGCGCGGGCTACACCTTC. It is translated as CASSIGGAGYTF.

V is TRBV20-1 and J is TRBJ1-2; D remains ambiguous. Trimming stripped 5 bases from V and 0 bases from J, with 13 bases between. The germline V gene has CDR1 DFQATT and CDR2 SNEGSKA (reference sequence). This CDR3 region has 14 residues. The CDR3 reads CSASREAANYGYTF. CDR3 nucleotide sequence: TGCAGTGCTTCCAGAGAGGCCGCTAACTATGGCTACACCTTC.